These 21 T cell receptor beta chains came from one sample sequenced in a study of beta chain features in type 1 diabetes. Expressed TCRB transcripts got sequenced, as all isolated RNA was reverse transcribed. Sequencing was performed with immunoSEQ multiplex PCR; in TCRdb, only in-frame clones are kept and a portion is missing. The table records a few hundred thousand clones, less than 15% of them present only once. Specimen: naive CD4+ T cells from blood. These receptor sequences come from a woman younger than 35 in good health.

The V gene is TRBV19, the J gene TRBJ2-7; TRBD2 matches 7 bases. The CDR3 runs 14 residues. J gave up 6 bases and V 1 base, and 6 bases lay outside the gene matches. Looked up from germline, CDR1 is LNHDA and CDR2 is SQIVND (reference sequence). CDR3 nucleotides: TGTGCCAGTAGTATAGTTCGGGGGGACCTCGAGCAGTACTTC. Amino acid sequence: CASSIVRGDLEQYF.

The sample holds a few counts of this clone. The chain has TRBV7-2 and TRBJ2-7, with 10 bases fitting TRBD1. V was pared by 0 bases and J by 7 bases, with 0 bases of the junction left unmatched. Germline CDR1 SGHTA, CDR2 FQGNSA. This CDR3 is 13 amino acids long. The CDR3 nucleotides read TGTGCCAGCAGCTTAGCGGACAGGGGGGAGCAGTACTTC. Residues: CASSLADRGEQYF.

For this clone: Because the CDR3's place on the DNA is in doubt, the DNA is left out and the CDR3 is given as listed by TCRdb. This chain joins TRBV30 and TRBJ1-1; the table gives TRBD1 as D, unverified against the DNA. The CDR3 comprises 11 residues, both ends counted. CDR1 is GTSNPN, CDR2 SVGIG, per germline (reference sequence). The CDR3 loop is CAWSVGQGATF.

In nucleotides, the CDR3 is TGTGCCAGCAGCATCAGCCGGGACAGGGCCACAGATACGCAGTATTTT. Its protein is CASSISRDRATDTQYF. The chain carries TRBV7-9 and TRBJ2-3; 9 positions agree with TRBD1. This CDR3 spans 16 amino acids. With V trimmed by 5 bases and J by 2 bases, 8 bases remained unmatched. Germline CDR1 is SEHNR and CDR2 is FQNEAQ (reference sequence). The full variable domain, its missing parts supplied by reference TRBV7-9 and TRBJ2-3, is DTGVSQNPRHKITKRGQNVTFRCDPISEHNRLYWYRQTLGQGPEFLTYFQNEAQLEKSRLLSDRFSAERPKGSFSTLEIQRTEQGDSAMYLCASSISRDRATDTQYFGPGTRLTVL.

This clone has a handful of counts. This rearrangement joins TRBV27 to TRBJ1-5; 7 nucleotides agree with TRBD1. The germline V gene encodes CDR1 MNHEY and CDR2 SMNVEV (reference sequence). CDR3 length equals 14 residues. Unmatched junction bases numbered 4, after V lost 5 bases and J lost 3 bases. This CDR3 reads CASSKGQPNQPQHF. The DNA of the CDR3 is TGTGCCAGCAGTAAGGGACAGCCCAATCAGCCCCAGCATTTT.

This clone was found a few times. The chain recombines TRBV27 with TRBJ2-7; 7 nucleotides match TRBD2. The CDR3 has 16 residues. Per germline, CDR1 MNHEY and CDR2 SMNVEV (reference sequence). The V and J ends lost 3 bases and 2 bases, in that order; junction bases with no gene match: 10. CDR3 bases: TGTGCCAGCAGTTTGCGTGGGGGGGGTCGAACCTACGAGCAGTACTTC. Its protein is CASSLRGGGRTYEQYF.

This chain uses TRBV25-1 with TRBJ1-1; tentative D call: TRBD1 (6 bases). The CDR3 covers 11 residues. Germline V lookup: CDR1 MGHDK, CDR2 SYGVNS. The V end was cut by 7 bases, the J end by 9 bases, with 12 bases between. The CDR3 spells CASIIGGKAFF. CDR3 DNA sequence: TGTGCCAGCATCATAGGGGGTAAAGCTTTCTTT.

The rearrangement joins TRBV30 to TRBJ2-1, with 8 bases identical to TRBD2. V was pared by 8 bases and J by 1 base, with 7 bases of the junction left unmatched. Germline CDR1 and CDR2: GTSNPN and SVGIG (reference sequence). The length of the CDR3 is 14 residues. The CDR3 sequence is CAILSGRSYNEQFF. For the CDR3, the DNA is TGTGCCATCCTCAGCGGGAGATCCTACAATGAGCAGTTCTTC.

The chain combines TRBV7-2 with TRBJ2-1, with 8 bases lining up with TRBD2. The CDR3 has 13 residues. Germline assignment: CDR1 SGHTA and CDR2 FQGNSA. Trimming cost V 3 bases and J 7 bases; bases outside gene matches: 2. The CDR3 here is CASSFSGANEQFF. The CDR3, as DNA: TGTGCCAGCAGCTTTAGCGGGGCGAATGAGCAGTTCTTC.

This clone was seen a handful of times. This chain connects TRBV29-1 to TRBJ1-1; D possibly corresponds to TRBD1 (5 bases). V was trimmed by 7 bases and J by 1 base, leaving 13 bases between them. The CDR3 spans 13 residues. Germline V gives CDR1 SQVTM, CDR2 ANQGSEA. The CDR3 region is CSAGTGQNTEAFF. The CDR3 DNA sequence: TGCAGCGCCGGGACTGGACAGAACACTGAAGCTTTCTTT.

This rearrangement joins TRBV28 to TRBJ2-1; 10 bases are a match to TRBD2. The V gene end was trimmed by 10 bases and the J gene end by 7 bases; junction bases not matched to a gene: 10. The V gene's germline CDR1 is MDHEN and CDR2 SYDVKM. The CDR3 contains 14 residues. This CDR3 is CAIPASGSSNEQFF. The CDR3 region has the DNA TGTGCCATCCCCGCTAGCGGGAGTTCTAATGAGCAGTTCTTC.

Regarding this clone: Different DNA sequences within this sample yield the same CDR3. CDR3: CASSRGGSYNEQFF. CDR3 sequence (DNA): TGTGCCAGCAGTCGTGGCGGGTCCTACAATGAGCAGTTCTTC. This chain connects TRBV11-3 to TRBJ2-1, with D possibly being TRBD2 (5 bases). Germline CDR1 reads SGHNT; CDR2 reads YENEEA. Deletions cut 6 bases from V and 1 base from J, with 10 bases between. This CDR3 has 14 residues.

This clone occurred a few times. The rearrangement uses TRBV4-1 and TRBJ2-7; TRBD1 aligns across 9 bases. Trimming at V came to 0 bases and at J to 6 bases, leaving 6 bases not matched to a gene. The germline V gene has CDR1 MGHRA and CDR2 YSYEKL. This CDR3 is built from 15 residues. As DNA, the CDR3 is TGCGCCAGCAGCCAAGAAGGGGGACAGGGTCTCGAGCAGTACTTC. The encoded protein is CASSQEGGQGLEQYF.

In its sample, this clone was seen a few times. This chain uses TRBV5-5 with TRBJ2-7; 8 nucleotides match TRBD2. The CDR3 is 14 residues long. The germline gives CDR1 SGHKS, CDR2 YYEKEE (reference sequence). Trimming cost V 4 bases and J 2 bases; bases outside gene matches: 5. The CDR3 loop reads CASSQSGGPYEQYF. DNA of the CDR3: TGTGCCAGCAGCCAATCGGGAGGGCCCTACGAGCAGTACTTC.

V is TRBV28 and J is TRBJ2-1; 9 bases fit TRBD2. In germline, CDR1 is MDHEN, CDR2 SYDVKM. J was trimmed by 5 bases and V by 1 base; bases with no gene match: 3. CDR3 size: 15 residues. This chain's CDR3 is CASSLLTSGNNEQFF. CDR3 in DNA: TGTGCCAGCAGTTTATTGACTAGCGGAAACAATGAGCAGTTCTTC.

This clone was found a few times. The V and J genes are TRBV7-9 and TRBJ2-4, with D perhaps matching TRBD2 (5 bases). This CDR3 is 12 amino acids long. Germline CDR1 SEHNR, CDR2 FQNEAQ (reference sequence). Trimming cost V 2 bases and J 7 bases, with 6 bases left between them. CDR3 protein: CASSLSGNIQYF. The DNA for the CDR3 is TGTGCCAGCAGCTTATCGGGGAACATTCAGTACTTC.

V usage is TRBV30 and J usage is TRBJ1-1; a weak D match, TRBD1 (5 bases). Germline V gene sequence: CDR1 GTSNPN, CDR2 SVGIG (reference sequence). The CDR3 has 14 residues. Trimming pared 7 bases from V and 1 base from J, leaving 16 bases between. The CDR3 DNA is TGTGCCTACGTGCGGGGGGAGGCGAACACTGAAGCTTTCTTT. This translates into CAYVRGEANTEAFF.

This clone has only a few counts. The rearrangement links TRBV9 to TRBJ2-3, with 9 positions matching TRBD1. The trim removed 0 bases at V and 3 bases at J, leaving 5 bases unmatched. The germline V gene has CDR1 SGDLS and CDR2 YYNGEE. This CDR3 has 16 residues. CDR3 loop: CASSVDGTGKTDTQYF. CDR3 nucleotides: TGTGCCAGCAGCGTAGACGGGACAGGGAAGACAGATACGCAGTATTTT.

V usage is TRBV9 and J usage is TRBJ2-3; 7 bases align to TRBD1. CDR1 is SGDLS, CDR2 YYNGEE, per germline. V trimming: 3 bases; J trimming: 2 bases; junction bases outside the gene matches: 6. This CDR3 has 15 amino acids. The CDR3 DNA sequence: TGTGCCAGCAGCGCGACAGGGTCACTCACAGATACGCAGTATTTT. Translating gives CASSATGSLTDTQYF.

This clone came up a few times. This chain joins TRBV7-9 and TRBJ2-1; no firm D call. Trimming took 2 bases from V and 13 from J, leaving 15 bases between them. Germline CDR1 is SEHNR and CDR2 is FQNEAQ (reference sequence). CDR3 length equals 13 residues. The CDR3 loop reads CASSLFQVAVQFF. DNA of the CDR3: TGTGCCAGCAGCTTATTTCAAGTGGCAGTCCAGTTCTTC. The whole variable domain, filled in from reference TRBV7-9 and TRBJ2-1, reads DTGVSQNPRHKITKRGQNVTFRCDPISEHNRLYWYRQTLGQGPEFLTYFQNEAQLEKSRLLSDRFSAERPKGSFSTLEIQRTEQGDSAMYLCASSLFQVAVQFFGPGTRLTVL.

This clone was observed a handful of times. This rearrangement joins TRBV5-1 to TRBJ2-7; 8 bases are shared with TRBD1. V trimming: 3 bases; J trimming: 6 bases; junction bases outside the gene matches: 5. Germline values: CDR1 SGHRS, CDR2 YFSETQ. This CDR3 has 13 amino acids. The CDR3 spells CASSSTDRVEQYF. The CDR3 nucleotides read TGCGCCAGCAGCTCTACGGACAGGGTCGAGCAGTACTTC.